These 18 T cell receptor beta chains share one sample of origin, sequenced in a study of CD8 T cells in ankylosing spondylitis. Each CDR3 protein is one row after TCRdb ran MiXCR on the 5' RACE reads. The table shows roughly 36,000 distinct CDR3 sequences, with 13% to 15% occurring only once. Sequences were obtained from blood. The receptors here all came from a male donor with ankylosing spondylitis or in good health (not recorded which).

Here the CDR3 reads CASSLGGEFDTQYF. The DNA for the CDR3 is TGTGCCAGCAGCTTGGGGGGGGAGTTTGATACGCAGTATTTT. J is TRBJ2-3 and V is TRBV7-2; TRBD2 matches 7 bases. Germline CDR1 is SGHTA and CDR2 is FQGNSA. This CDR3 region has 14 residues. The J segment lost 6 bases and the V segment lost 3 bases, leaving 6 bases of the junction unmatched.

V gene TRBV3-1 combines with J gene TRBJ2-2, with D possibly being TRBD1 (5 bases). The CDR3 consists of 16 residues. Trimming took off 0 bases at V and 0 bases at J, with 8 bases between the two ends. Germline V gene sequence: CDR1 LGHDT, CDR2 YNNKEL (reference sequence). The CDR3: CASSQEPGTNTGELFF. As DNA, the CDR3 is TGTGCCAGCAGCCAAGAACCAGGGACGAACACCGGGGAGCTGTTTTTT.

This chain connects TRBV4-3 to TRBJ1-4, with D possibly TRBD1 on 5 matching bases. The CDR3 consists of 14 residues. The V end lost 1 base, the J end lost 4 bases, and 7 bases lay between the germline ends. From germline, CDR1 is LGHNA and CDR2 YSLEER. The CDR3 loop is CASSQGDSNEKLFF. CDR3 nucleotides: TGCGCCAGCAGCCAAGGTGACAGTAATGAAAAACTGTTTTTT.

This clonotype was observed a handful of times. This chain uses TRBV25-1 with TRBJ2-2; D is unresolved. The CDR3 consists of 16 residues. Trimming took 3 bases from V and 4 from J, leaving 15 bases between them. Germline V gives CDR1 MGHDK, CDR2 SYGVNS. CDR3 coding DNA: TGTGCCAGCAGTGAGGGTGGTTACCGTGGCACCGGGGAGCTGTTTTTT. This translates into CASSEGGYRGTGELFF.

This clonotype was detected only a few times. The J gene is TRBJ2-1, the V gene TRBV5-5, with D hard to call. Trimming took off 3 bases at V and 0 bases at J, with 13 bases between the two ends. The CDR3 sequence is 16 residues long. Germline V gene lookup returns CDR1 SGHKS and CDR2 YYEKEE (reference sequence). The chain's CDR3 is CASSSYKSSSYNEQFF. CDR3 DNA: TGTGCCAGCAGCTCTTATAAATCAAGCTCCTACAATGAGCAGTTCTTC.

The chain uses TRBV11-2 and TRBJ2-1; 8 positions match TRBD2. The ends lost 5 bases at V and 8 bases at J; junction bases unmatched: 8. This CDR3 contains 14 residues. Germline V gene lookup returns CDR1 SGHAT and CDR2 FQNNGV. The CDR3 sequence is CASSPGGIWDEQFF. The CDR3 DNA reads as TGTGCCAGCAGCCCGGGGGGGATCTGGGATGAGCAGTTCTTC.

This clonotype showed up just a few times. This chain joins TRBV12-3 or TRBV12-4 and TRBJ2-5, with TRBD2 matching 11 bases. The junction had 7 bases not matched to a gene; V was cut back by 6 bases and J by 4 bases. The CDR3 spans 15 residues. CDR3 sequence reads: CASSAGTSGLETQYF. CDR3 DNA sequence: TGTGCCAGCAGCGCCGGGACTAGCGGCTTAGAGACCCAGTACTTC.

This clonotype was seen a few times. The genes are TRBV28 and TRBJ2-2; D tentatively fits TRBD1 or TRBD2 (5 bases each). V was trimmed by 7 bases and J by 3 bases, leaving 12 bases between them. CDR1 is MDHEN, CDR2 SYDVKM, per germline. CDR3 length: 14 amino acids. In nucleotides, the CDR3 is TGTGCCAGCATTTGGCAGGGACACACCGGGGAGCTGTTTTTT. It yields the protein CASIWQGHTGELFF.

This clonotype was counted only a few times. The V and J genes are TRBV20-1 and TRBJ2-3; 8 nucleotides align to TRBD2. The CDR3 sequence is 17 residues long. Germline V gene sequence: CDR1 DFQATT, CDR2 SNEGSKA (reference sequence). With V trimmed by 6 bases and J by 0 bases, 14 bases remained unmatched. CDR3 residues: CSARLRRGASSTDTQYF. The DNA of the CDR3 is TGCAGTGCCCGACTTAGGCGGGGGGCTTCTAGCACAGATACGCAGTATTTT.

The chain uses TRBV3-1 and TRBJ2-5, with 12 nucleotides matching TRBD2. The CDR3 runs 15 residues. Unmatched junction bases numbered 3, after V lost 1 base and J lost 6 bases. CDR1 LGHDT and CDR2 YNNKEL come from the germline V gene (reference sequence). The CDR3 region has the DNA TGTGCCAGCAGCCAAGGACTAGCGGGGGAAAAGACCCAGTACTTC. This gives the protein CASSQGLAGEKTQYF.

This chain uses TRBV10-3 with TRBJ2-3; D is possibly TRBD1 (5 bases). V dropped 1 base and J dropped 2 bases, with 7 bases sitting between them. The CDR3 contains 14 residues. Germline CDR1 ENHRY, CDR2 SYGVKD. The CDR3 reads CAISELGATDTQYF. CDR3 nucleotide sequence: TGTGCCATCAGTGAGTTAGGGGCCACAGATACGCAGTATTTT.

Note on this clonotype: One end of the junction does not line up with germline, which may come from a read error. V gene TRBV16 combines with J gene TRBJ2-1, with 8 bases that match TRBD1. Germline assignment: CDR1 KGHSY and CDR2 FQNENV. The CDR3 covers 12 residues. The chain's CDR3 is CASSQSGQVVIF. The DNA for the CDR3 is TGTGCCAGCAGCCAATCGGGACAGGTGGTCATCTTC.

The V gene is TRBV11-2, the J gene TRBJ2-3, with D unresolved. The CDR3 extends over 14 amino acids. Germline loops: CDR1 SGHAT, CDR2 FQNNGV. Trimming took off 5 bases at V and 0 bases at J, with 9 bases between the two ends. CDR3 in DNA: TGTGCCAGCAGCCTAAGTTTTAGCACAGATACGCAGTATTTT. Translation gives CASSLSFSTDTQYF. Drawing the rest from reference TRBV11-2 and TRBJ2-3, the complete variable domain is EAGVAQSPRYKIIEKRQSVAFWCNPISGHATLYWYQQILGQGPKLLIQFQNNGVVDDSQLPKDRFSAERLKGVDSTLKIQPAKLEDSAVYLCASSLSFSTDTQYFGPGTRLTVL.

This clonotype turned up a few times. This chain links TRBV3-1 with TRBJ2-2; D ambiguous. From germline, CDR1 is LGHDT and CDR2 YNNKEL (reference sequence). The CDR3 runs 11 residues. The V and J ends lost 9 bases and 6 bases respectively, with 8 bases between them. As DNA, the CDR3 is TGTGCCAGTTACCTAGCCGGGGAGCTGTTTTTT. This translates into CASYLAGELFF.

The chain combines TRBV6-1 with TRBJ2-7; no firm D call. CDR3 size: 15 residues. Germline CDR1 is MNHNS and CDR2 is SASEGT. V was trimmed by 6 bases and J by 6 bases, leaving 21 bases between them. The CDR3 region is CASRAGSSKGFEQYF. The CDR3 nucleotides read TGTGCCAGCAGGGCCGGGTCCTCGAAAGGATTCGAGCAGTACTTC.

The chain links TRBV30 to TRBJ2-7; D ambiguous. The CDR3 loop spans 14 amino acids. CDR1 is GTSNPN and CDR2 is SVGIG in the germline V gene (reference sequence). Trimming stripped 1 base from V and 5 bases from J, with 15 bases between. CDR3 nucleotide sequence: TGTGCCTGGAGTGGAGTCTATGGAAAGGACGAGCAGTACTTC. This codes for CAWSGVYGKDEQYF.

The table lists this clonotype with a few counts. This chain uses TRBV3-1 with TRBJ2-2, with D possibly matching TRBD2 (5 bases). The CDR3 extends over 15 amino acids. Trimming shortened V by 7 bases and J by 0 bases, and 12 bases separated the two germline ends. Germline-derived CDR1 and CDR2 are LGHDT and YNNKEL (reference sequence). The CDR3 sequence: CASTYGVTNTGELFF. The CDR3 bases are TGTGCCAGCACCTACGGGGTAACGAACACCGGGGAGCTGTTTTTT.

The chain has TRBV5-6 and TRBJ2-2, with D perhaps TRBD2 (6 bases). Trimming removed 0 bases at V and 3 bases at J, with 12 bases between. CDR3 length: 16 residues. Per the germline V gene, CDR1 is SGHDT and CDR2 is YYEEEE. CDR3 DNA: TGTGCCAGCAGCTTGGATACGGGCGGGGACACCGGGGAGCTGTTTTTT. This encodes CASSLDTGGDTGELFF.